This T cell receptor (beta chain) was observed in a study of beta chain features in type 1 diabetes. One heparinised draw of blood, averaging roughly 110 mL, came from each donor. Concerning this clone itself: Its specificity is not known.

The V gene lost 4 bases and the J gene lost 5 bases, with 8 bases spanning the gap. Germline assignment: CDR1 LNHDA and CDR2 SQIVND (reference sequence). The CDR3 totals 12 residues. Study results and limitations: All four CD4+ subsets from Type 1 diabetes patients carried moderately but significantly shorter TCRB CDR3s. PCR might pick shorter templates more often, in the same way for patients and controls. Patients' naive, central memory and regulatory TCRB repertoires appeared more alike than those of healthy donors. Patients with type 1 diabetes carried fewer insertions and had more deletions at their VDJ junctions.

What was sequenced were expressed TCRB transcripts, since all of the isolated RNA had been reverse transcribed. Profiled with immunoSEQ multiplex PCR; TCRdb holds only in-frame clones, not every one. Of roughly 350,000 clones listed, over 8.5% are singletons. Material: central memory CD4+ T cells from blood. This chain connects TRBV19 to TRBJ1-2, with unresolved D. The TCR sequence derives from a man aged 30-40 years with type 1 diabetes. DNA of the CDR3: TGTGCCAGTAGTAGCAGGCGGTATGGCTACACCTTC. Amino acids: CASSSRRYGYTF.